The clone carrying this T cell receptor (beta chain) has only a few counts. Its target is unknown. The data were obtained in a study of radiotherapy plus CTLA-4 blockade in lung cancer. Assay used: immunoSEQ multiplex PCR; TCRdb lists only in-frame clones, some missing. The sample has more than 75,000 clones; roughly 74% are singletons. Study-level points and caveats: Clones of tumor-derived TCRs expanded in blood after radiotherapy plus ipilimumab. With interferon-beta, early dynamics of blood T cell clones were reported to best predict response.

The sequenced sample was peripheral blood, obtained from a patient treated with radiotherapy plus ipilimumab. The sequence derives from a human donor with non-small cell lung cancer who had a partial response to radiotherapy plus ipilimumab. Some clones in this sample may be carry-over from other donors' samples.

The CDR3 nucleotides are TGTGCCAGCAGTGAAGGGTTACCCCTTAGCAATACGCAGTATTTT. Amino acids: CASSEGLPLSNTQYF. J is TRBJ2-3 and V is TRBV2; no firm D call. Trimming took 1 base from V and 7 from J, leaving 15 bases between them. The CDR3 totals 15 residues. Germline lookup yields CDR1 SNHLY and CDR2 FYNNEI.